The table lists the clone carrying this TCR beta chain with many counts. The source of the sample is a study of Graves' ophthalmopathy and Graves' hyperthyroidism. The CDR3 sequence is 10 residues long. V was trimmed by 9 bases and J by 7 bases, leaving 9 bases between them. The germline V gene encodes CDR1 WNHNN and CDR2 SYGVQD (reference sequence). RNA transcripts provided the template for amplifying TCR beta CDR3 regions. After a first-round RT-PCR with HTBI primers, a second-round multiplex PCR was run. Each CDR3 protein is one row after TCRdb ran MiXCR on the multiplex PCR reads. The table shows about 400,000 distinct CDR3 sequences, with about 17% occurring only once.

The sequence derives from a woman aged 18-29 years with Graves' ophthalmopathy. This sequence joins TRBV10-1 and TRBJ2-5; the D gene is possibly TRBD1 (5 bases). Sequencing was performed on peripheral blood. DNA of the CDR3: TGCGCCAGTATCCAGGGGACCCAGTACTTC. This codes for CASIQGTQYF.